There are many counts of the clone carrying this T cell receptor (beta chain). The sample belongs to a study of early T cells in non-severe SARS-CoV-2 infection. cDNA molecules, individually, were tagged with unique molecular identifiers. TCRdb reanalysed the 5' RACE reads using MiXCR and keeps one entry per CDR3 protein. The sample consists of approximately 73,000 distinct CDR3 sequences, 9.5% to 15% of them appearing once. CDR1 and CDR2 (germline): DFQATT, SNEGSKA (reference sequence). Trimming pared 6 bases from V and 0 bases from J, leaving 20 bases between. The CDR3 has 16 residues. The receptor comes from an adult who was a healthcare worker with PCR-confirmed SARS-CoV-2 infection or an uninfected control (not recorded which). Sample: whole blood. This sequence joins TRBV20-1 and TRBJ1-2; D is undetermined. This chain's CDR3 is CSAWLGPDVANYGYTF. The CDR3 coding sequence is TGCAGTGCGTGGCTCGGACCGGACGTGGCTAACTATGGCTACACCTTC.